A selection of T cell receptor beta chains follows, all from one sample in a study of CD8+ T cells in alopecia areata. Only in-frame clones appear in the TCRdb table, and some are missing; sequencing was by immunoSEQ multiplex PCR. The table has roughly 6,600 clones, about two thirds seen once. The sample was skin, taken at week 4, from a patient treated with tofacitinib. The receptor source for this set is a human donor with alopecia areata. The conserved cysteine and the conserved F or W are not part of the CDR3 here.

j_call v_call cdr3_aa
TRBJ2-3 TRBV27 ASSFVGLPPDTQY
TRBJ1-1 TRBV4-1 ASSPNPFDRALNTEAF
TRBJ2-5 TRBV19 ASSETPPRETQY
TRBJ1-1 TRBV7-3 ASSLVWVGPEGVNTEAF
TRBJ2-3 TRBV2 ASSELPILGREDTQY
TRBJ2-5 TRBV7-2 ASSLGLQETQY
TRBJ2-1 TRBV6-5 ASSYSKRAYEQF
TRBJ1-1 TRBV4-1 ASSQEWVNTEAF
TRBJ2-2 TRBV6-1 ASTLTGRSGELF
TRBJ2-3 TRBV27 ASRPWMIDTQY
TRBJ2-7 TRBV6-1 ASSDNRVYEQY
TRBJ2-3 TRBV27 ASSPMTGIRTDTQY
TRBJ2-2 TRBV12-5 ASGLVAGQGTGELF
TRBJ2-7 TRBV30 AWSRGDTYEQY
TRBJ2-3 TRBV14 ASSPSGGAIRTDTQY
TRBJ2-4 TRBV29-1 SVKSQGALRENIQY
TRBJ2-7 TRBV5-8 ASSLGQGPYEQY
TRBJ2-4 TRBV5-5 ASSVGTAAKNIQY
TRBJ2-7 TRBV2 ASSESSGLYEQY
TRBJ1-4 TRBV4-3 ASSRRTGEMWKLF
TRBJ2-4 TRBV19 ASTETGAKENIQY
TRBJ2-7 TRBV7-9 ASSPTTIDRSSYEQY
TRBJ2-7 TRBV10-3 AISELPFLIMGGEQY
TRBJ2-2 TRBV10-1 ASSVLASGREDLGELF
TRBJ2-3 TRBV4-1 ASEGRTPDTQY
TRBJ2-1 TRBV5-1 ASSLSLAGGSEQF
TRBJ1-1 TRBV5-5 ASSPYAGGFTEAF
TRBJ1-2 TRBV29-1 SVEMFPTAKNLYGYT
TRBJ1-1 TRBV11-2 ASSYGTMNTEAF
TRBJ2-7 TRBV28 ASRTRGYEQY
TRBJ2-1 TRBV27 ASSLRRGGTNEQF
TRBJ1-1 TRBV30 AWRKPSNTEAF
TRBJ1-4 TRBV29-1 SVDREEKLF
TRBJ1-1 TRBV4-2 ASSQDLQGRKWDTEAF
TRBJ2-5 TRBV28 ASGFHGLSDNQY
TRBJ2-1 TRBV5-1 ASSGTSGGNEQF
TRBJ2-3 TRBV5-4 ASSFDTDTQY
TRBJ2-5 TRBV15 ATSRQLRGRGQETQY
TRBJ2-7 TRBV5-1 ASSTYLAGYSYEQY
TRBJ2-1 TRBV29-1 SVVGAREQF
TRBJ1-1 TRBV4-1 ASSQAGLSGLGAF
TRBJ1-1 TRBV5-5 ASSWTNTEAF
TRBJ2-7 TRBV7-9 ASIGIGPGGLYEQY
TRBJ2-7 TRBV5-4 ASSLWFPLQEY
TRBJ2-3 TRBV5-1 ASSSHPANTQY
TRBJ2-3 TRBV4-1 ASQGGRSTDTQY
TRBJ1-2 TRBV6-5 ASFVEPYVYT
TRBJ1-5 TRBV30 ACARGEQPQH